The 23 T cell receptor beta chains reported below all come from one sample, sequenced in a study of identical twins. Each CDR3 protein gets one entry after TCRdb re-called the 5' RACE reads with MiXCR. The table includes about 470,000 distinct CDR3 sequences, approximately 24% detected once. These data were also filed under a second study, of T cells expressing NK-cell markers.

Sequenced: CD4+ T cells sorted from blood. Receptors were obtained from a woman between 18 and 30 years old in good health.

The V call is TRBV12-3 or TRBV12-4, the J call TRBJ1-1; TRBD1 matches 7 bases. The CDR3 contains 15 residues. V lost 3 bases and J lost 1; bases outside the gene matches: 5. In DNA, the CDR3 is TGTGCCAGCAGTTTGGTAGGGGGCGCGAACACTGAAGCTTTCTTT. It is translated as CASSLVGGANTEAFF.

The sample holds a few counts of this clonotype. The CDR3 reads CASSVQTGYGYTF. Written as DNA, the CDR3 is TGTGCCAGCAGCGTACAGACAGGGTATGGCTACACCTTC. V gene TRBV9 combines with J gene TRBJ1-2, with TRBD1 matching 7 bases. This CDR3 comprises 13 residues. From germline, CDR1 is SGDLS and CDR2 YYNGEE. V gave up 1 base and J gave up 5 bases; unmatched junction bases: 2.

This clonotype has only a few counts. For the CDR3, the DNA is TGTGCCAGCAGTGAGCCCTTCGGAGGGAATGAGCAGTTCTTC. Its protein product is CASSEPFGGNEQFF. The rearrangement uses TRBV25-1 and TRBJ2-1; possible D gene TRBD2, 6 bases. The CDR3 has 14 amino acids. Germline-derived CDR1 and CDR2 are MGHDK and SYGVNS. V was clipped by 3 bases and J by 7 bases, with 13 bases between them.

DNA for the CDR3: TGCAGTGCTAGAGATCCGGGACAGGGTAACGAGCAGTACTTC. It specifies CSARDPGQGNEQYF. The chain couples TRBV20-1 to TRBJ2-7, with 9 bases that match TRBD1. V was pared by 0 bases and J by 5 bases, with 5 bases of the junction left unmatched. This CDR3 has 14 residues. Germline V gene lookup returns CDR1 DFQATT and CDR2 SNEGSKA (reference sequence).

The V gene is TRBV28, the J gene TRBJ2-6; D remains unclear. V was pared by 7 bases and J by 0 bases, with 10 bases between. The V gene's germline CDR1 is MDHEN and CDR2 SYDVKM. This CDR3 contains 15 residues. CDR3 region: CASTSVASGANVLTF. The CDR3 region has the DNA TGTGCCAGCACCTCTGTGGCCTCTGGGGCCAACGTCCTGACTTTC.

This sequence joins TRBV5-6 and TRBJ1-2; tentative D call: TRBD1 (6 bases). V was shortened by 3 bases and J by 4 bases, with 16 bases between the two germline ends. CDR1 is SGHDT and CDR2 is YYEEEE in the germline V gene. The CDR3 covers 15 residues. For the CDR3, the DNA is TGTGCCAGCAGCTCATACAGGGAACCCTTCTATGGCTACACCTTC. Its translation is CASSSYREPFYGYTF. The full variable domain, its missing parts supplied by reference TRBV5-6 and TRBJ1-2, is DAGVTQSPTHLIKTRGQQVTLRCSPKSGHDTVSWYQQALGQGPQFIFQYYEEEERQRGNFPDRFSGHQFPNYSSELNVNALLLGDSALYLCASSSYREPFYGYTFGSGTRLTVV.

V and J are TRBV20-1 and TRBJ2-5; 8 bases are shared with TRBD1. This CDR3 comprises 16 residues. Germline lookup yields CDR1 DFQATT and CDR2 SNEGSKA (reference sequence). V lost 0 bases and J lost 2; bases outside the gene matches: 8. Here the CDR3 reads CSARDWGTGLQETQYF. The CDR3 region has the DNA TGCAGTGCTAGAGATTGGGGGACAGGACTTCAAGAGACCCAGTACTTC.

The CDR3 here is CASAQTWSKNTEAFF. As DNA, the CDR3 is TGTGCCAGCGCCCAGACCTGGAGTAAGAACACTGAAGCTTTCTTT. This sequence joins TRBV6-1 and TRBJ1-1; D unresolved. V shed 8 bases and J shed 1 base, with 17 bases lying between them. This CDR3 is built from 15 residues. The germline V gene has CDR1 MNHNS and CDR2 SASEGT.

The rearrangement links TRBV27 to TRBJ2-6; D may be TRBD1 (5 bases). Trimming pared 6 bases from V and 0 bases from J, leaving 12 bases between. The germline CDR1 and CDR2 sequences are MNHEY and SMNVEV (reference sequence). The CDR3 consists of 16 residues. The CDR3 nucleotides are TGTGCCAGCAGGACTGGGGCGAGCTCTGGGGCCAACGTCCTGACTTTC. It codes for CASRTGASSGANVLTF. The whole variable domain, filled in from reference TRBV27 and TRBJ2-6, reads EAQVTQNPRYLITVTGKKLTVTCSQNMNHEYMSWYRQDPGLGLRQIYYSMNVEVTDKGDVPEGYKVSRKEKRNFPLILESPSPNQTSLYFCASRTGASSGANVLTFGAGSRLTVL.

DNA for the CDR3: TGCAGTGCTAGTCCTGGGACAGGCGGAAACTACGAGCAGTACTTC. Translation gives CSASPGTGGNYEQYF. The chain combines TRBV20-1 with TRBJ2-7; TRBD1 aligns across 8 bases. The CDR3 sequence is 15 residues long. Germline V gene sequence: CDR1 DFQATT, CDR2 SNEGSKA (reference sequence). The V gene end was trimmed by 3 bases and the J gene end by 3 bases; junction bases not matched to a gene: 10.

In this sample, this clonotype turned up a few times. This chain links TRBV12-3 or TRBV12-4 with TRBJ1-2; D not certain. Trimming cost V 5 bases and J 4 bases, with 14 bases left between them. This CDR3 comprises 14 residues. The CDR3 loop is CASSAQRLGYGYTF. CDR3 DNA: TGTGCCAGCAGTGCCCAACGGCTTGGCTATGGCTACACCTTC.

A few counts support this clonotype. V is TRBV7-9 and J is TRBJ1-1; the D is unclear. V was clipped by 0 bases and J by 0 bases, with 11 bases between them. This CDR3 is built from 16 residues. Germline-derived CDR1 and CDR2 are SEHNR and FQNEAQ (reference sequence). The CDR3 here is CASSLAGGGVNTEAFF. DNA for the CDR3: TGTGCCAGCAGCTTAGCTGGCGGAGGAGTGAACACTGAAGCTTTCTTT.

This clonotype was observed many times. The chain employs TRBV5-1 and TRBJ2-1, with 9 nucleotides matching TRBD2. There are 15 residues in the CDR3. Germline-derived CDR1 and CDR2 are SGHRS and YFSETQ. After removal of 4 bases from V and 4 bases from J, the junction contained 6 bases not matched to a gene. For the CDR3, the DNA is TGCGCCAGCAGCGGTAGCGGGAGTAGATACAATGAGCAGTTCTTC. Protein product: CASSGSGSRYNEQFF.

The chain couples TRBV20-1 to TRBJ2-7, with no clear D. From germline, CDR1 is DFQATT and CDR2 SNEGSKA (reference sequence). This CDR3 is built from 12 residues. Trimming removed 1 base from V and 6 bases from J, with 10 bases in between. CDR3 sequence: CSARAPPGEQYF. The DNA of the CDR3 is TGCAGTGCTAGAGCCCCCCCCGGCGAGCAGTACTTC.

This clonotype turned up a few times. This chain uses TRBV5-1 with TRBJ2-2; D perhaps matches TRBD1 (6 bases). Trimming took off 4 bases at V and 3 bases at J, with 13 bases between the two ends. The CDR3 is made up of 15 amino acids. Germline V gene sequence: CDR1 SGHRS, CDR2 YFSETQ. The CDR3 loop reads CASSKVGAHTGELFF. The CDR3 DNA follows: TGCGCCAGCAGCAAGGTGGGGGCGCACACCGGGGAGCTGTTTTTT.

The chain is built from TRBV27 and TRBJ2-7; D perhaps matches TRBD1 (5 bases). Germline loops: CDR1 MNHEY, CDR2 SMNVEV (reference sequence). V gave up 4 bases and J gave up 7 bases, with 14 bases separating them. The CDR3 covers 13 residues. In DNA, the CDR3 is TGTGCCAGCAGTTCGCAGGGTATTAAAGAGCAGTACTTC. Translating it yields CASSSQGIKEQYF.

This clonotype came up a few times. CDR3 residues: CASTADRGLFYGYTF. CDR3 coding DNA: TGTGCCAGTACCGCGGACAGGGGATTATTCTATGGCTACACCTTC. The chain joins TRBV19 to TRBJ1-2; 9 nucleotides line up with TRBD1. In germline, CDR1 is LNHDA, CDR2 SQIVND (reference sequence). The CDR3 contains 15 residues. Unmatched junction bases numbered 10, after V lost 7 bases and J lost 4 bases.

Notes on this clonotype: The junction and the germline gene differ at one end; a read error may be behind it. The chain employs TRBV2 and TRBJ2-1; TRBD2 aligns across 7 bases. Germline V gene sequence: CDR1 SNHLY, CDR2 FYNNEI. This CDR3 region has 10 residues. The CDR3 DNA sequence: TGTGCCAGCAGAGCCGGGACTATTGTCTTC. As protein: CASRAGTIVF.

The CDR3 DNA follows: TGTGCCAGCAGCCGGGTGGGGCACCCCTACAATGAGCAGTTCTTC. Encoded protein: CASSRVGHPYNEQFF. The chain carries TRBV12-3 or TRBV12-4 and TRBJ2-1, with a weak D call TRBD1 (5 bases). This CDR3 is 15 amino acids long. V was pared by 6 bases and J by 2 bases, with 14 bases between.

J is TRBJ2-3 and V is TRBV5-1; no clear D gene. The CDR3 length is 14 residues. Deletions cut 6 bases from V and 9 bases from J, with 20 bases between. The germline gives CDR1 SGHRS, CDR2 YFSETQ. The CDR3, as DNA: TGCGCCAGCATGTACGGCGGAGAGACCCGCACGCAGTATTTT. Amino acids: CASMYGGETRTQYF.

The rearrangement links TRBV11-2 to TRBJ1-1; D is unresolved. From germline, CDR1 is SGHAT and CDR2 FQNNGV. Trimming left V 3 bases short and J 0 bases short, with 8 bases between. This CDR3 region has 14 residues. The CDR3 DNA is TGTGCCAGCAGCTTTTTCAGCTTGAACACTGAAGCTTTCTTT. It yields the protein CASSFFSLNTEAFF.

The chain links TRBV4-3 to TRBJ2-7, with no clear D. CDR3 length: 15 amino acids. The V and J ends lost 0 bases and 2 bases respectively, with 11 bases between them. The germline CDR1 and CDR2 sequences are LGHNA and YSLEER. The CDR3 DNA reads TGCGCCAGCAGCCAAGATCTGACCTCGCCCTACGAGCAGTACTTC. Translation gives CASSQDLTSPYEQYF.

The chain uses TRBV20-1 and TRBJ2-1, with 8 bases that match TRBD2. V shed 6 bases and J 0 bases; nucleotides not matched to a gene: 4. CDR1 is DFQATT and CDR2 is SNEGSKA in the germline V gene (reference sequence). The CDR3 loop spans 14 amino acids. CDR3 in DNA: TGCAGTGCCCCGAGCGGGAGCTCCTACAATGAGCAGTTCTTC. Amino acid sequence: CSAPSGSSYNEQFF.